The rows below give T cell receptor beta chains drawn from one sample of a study of shared clonotypes between healthy human individuals. Only in-frame clones appear in the TCRdb table, and some are missing; sequencing was by immunoSEQ multiplex PCR. The data hold about 490,000 clones, with 76% observed a single time. The sample consisted of PBMCs. These receptors originate from a woman aged 40-49 years in good health. Some clones in this sample may be carry-over from other donors' samples. Both conserved end residues are part of each CDR3. Each record gives: clone size, CDR3 length, D gene, V gene, J gene, CDR3 protein, CDR3 DNA. A D gene is named only where the DNA matches it firmly. A row's size may be missing; if present it is once, few, many or a size class.

>-|18|TRBD2|TRBV7-2|TRBJ2-1
CASSMGLAGLAGYNEQFF
TGTGCCAGCAGCATGGGACTAGCGGGACTAGCGGGGTACAATGAGCAGTTCTTC
>few|16|-|TRBV18|TRBJ1-1
CASSPRRPDTYTEAFF
TGTGCCAGCTCACCACGCCGACCAGACACCTACACTGAAGCTTTCTTT
>-|14|-|TRBV7-2|TRBJ2-2
CASSSGAATGELFF
TGTGCCAGCAGCTCAGGAGCAGCCACCGGGGAGCTGTTTTTT
>few|11|-|TRBV20-1|TRBJ1-2
CSARDPGGYTF
TGCAGTGCTAGAGATCCGGGTGGCTACACCTTC
>-|16|-|TRBV7-6|TRBJ2-5
CASSFKDTRPLVTQYF
TGTGCCAGCAGCTTCAAGGACACCCGCCCCTTAGTGACCCAGTACTTC
>-|15|-|TRBV6-5|TRBJ1-2
CASSYPGRGVVGYTF
TGTGCCAGCAGTTACCCGGGACGGGGAGTGGTCGGCTACACCTTC
>-|13|-|TRBV7-9|TRBJ2-5
CASSLGLRETQYF
TGTGCCAGCAGCTTAGGGCTACGAGAGACCCAGTACTTC
>-|15|-|TRBV4-2|TRBJ1-2
CASSQQLAESYGYTF
TGTGCCAGCAGCCAACAGCTAGCAGAAAGCTATGGCTACACCTTC
>-|17|TRBD2|TRBV4-1|TRBJ2-3
CASSQDKSRGYTDTQYF
TGCGCCAGCAGCCAAGATAAGTCGCGGGGGTACACAGATACGCAGTATTTT
>-|16|TRBD1|TRBV7-9|TRBJ2-3
CASARQGALRADTQYF
TGTGCCAGCGCCCGACAGGGGGCGTTAAGGGCAGATACGCAGTATTTT
>-|17|-|TRBV9|TRBJ2-5
CASSSPGGSETKETQYF
TGTGCCAGCTCGAGCCCTGGGGGTAGCGAGACCAAAGAGACCCAGTACTTC
>-|13|-|TRBV7-9|TRBJ2-1
CASSLYGRDEQFF
TGTGCCAGCAGCTTATACGGGCGAGATGAGCAGTTCTTC
>-|11|TRBD1|TRBV19|TRBJ1-2
CASRDRDGYTF
TGTGCCAGTAGGGACAGGGATGGCTACACCTTC
>-|15|-|TRBV9|TRBJ1-2
CASSPSWSSNYGYTF
TGTGCCAGCAGCCCAAGCTGGTCCTCTAACTATGGCTACACCTTC
>-|14|-|TRBV2|TRBJ2-5
CASSDFRQGETQYF
TGTGCCAGCAGTGATTTCCGTCAGGGGGAGACCCAGTACTTC
>once|14|-|TRBV10-3|TRBJ2-7
CAISARFGSLEQYF
TGTGCCATCAGTGCCAGGTTCGGGTCCCTCGAGCAGTACTTC
>-|13|-|TRBV7-2|TRBJ2-1
CASSLGLVVEQFF
TGTGCCAGCAGCTTAGGCCTAGTTGTTGAGCAGTTCTTC
>-|16|TRBD2|TRBV9|TRBJ2-3
CASSVGASGHTDTQYF
TGTGCCAGCAGCGTAGGGGCTAGCGGCCACACAGATACGCAGTATTTT
>-|17|TRBD1|TRBV18|TRBJ2-6
CASSPDRALGGANVLTF
TGTGCCAGCTCACCCGACAGGGCCCTGGGAGGGGCCAACGTCCTGACTTTC
>-|13|TRBD1|TRBV19|TRBJ1-2
CASGGQVFHGYTF
TGTGCCAGTGGGGGACAGGTTTTCCATGGCTACACCTTC
>once|15|-|TRBV9|TRBJ2-7
CASSVSATPSYEQYF
TGTGCCAGCAGCGTCTCAGCCACCCCCTCCTACGAGCAGTACTTC
>many|12|-|TRBV29-1|TRBJ1-2
CSVEEGAVGYTF
TGCAGCGTTGAAGAGGGGGCGGTAGGCTACACCTTC
>-|15|-|TRBV18|TRBJ2-3
CASSPYGTSTDTQYF
TGTGCCAGCTCACCATACGGAACTAGCACAGATACGCAGTATTTT
>once|12|-|TRBV5-1|TRBJ2-5
CASSLDGRGQYF
TGCGCCAGCAGCTTGGATGGCAGGGGACAGTACTTC
>many|15|TRBD1|TRBV7-8|TRBJ2-2
CASSNRDRNTGELFF
TGTGCCAGCAGCAACCGGGACAGGAACACCGGGGAGCTGTTTTTT
>-|14|TRBD1|TRBV28|TRBJ2-5
CASSGQGPKETQYF
TGTGCCAGCAGCGGACAGGGGCCTAAAGAGACCCAGTACTTC
>-|13|-|TRBV6-5|TRBJ2-3
CASSRQSTDTQYF
TGTGCCAGCAGTCGACAGAGCACAGATACGCAGTATTTT
>few|14|-|TRBV7-2|TRBJ2-5
CASSPGRTQETQYF
TGTGCCAGCAGCCCGGGACGCACACAAGAGACCCAGTACTTC
>-|14|-|TRBV19|TRBJ2-3
CASNRGTSTDTQYF
TGTGCCAGTAATCGGGGGACTAGCACAGATACGCAGTATTTT
>-|12|-|TRBV4-1|TRBJ1-2
CASSQPPNGYTF
TGCGCCAGCAGCCAACCCCCCAATGGCTACACCTTC
>-|14|TRBD1|TRBV28|TRBJ2-1
CASSSQGSYNEQFF
TGTGCCAGCAGTTCACAGGGGTCCTACAATGAGCAGTTCTTC
>-|10|-|TRBV29-1|TRBJ2-1
CSVGINEQFF
TGCAGCGTTGGTATCAATGAGCAGTTCTTC
>-|16|-|TRBV5-6|TRBJ2-2
CASGLGRGRYTGELFF
TGTGCCAGCGGCTTGGGAAGGGGAAGGTACACCGGGGAGCTGTTTTTT
>-|15|-|TRBV7-8|TRBJ2-6
CASSPTSSGANVLTF
TGTGCCAGCAGCCCCACCAGCTCTGGGGCCAACGTCCTGACTTTC
>-|16|-|TRBV9|TRBJ1-3
CASSLDLDLRGNTIYF
TGTGCCAGCAGCCTAGACCTGGACTTAAGGGGAAACACCATATATTTT
>few|15|TRBD2|TRBV30|TRBJ2-7
CAWRPGGGGSYEQYF
TGTGCCTGGAGGCCCGGGGGGGGTGGCTCCTACGAGCAGTACTTC
>once|16|-|TRBV29-1|TRBJ2-1
CSVEVGAGSSYNEQFF
TGCAGCGTTGAAGTGGGGGCGGGGAGCTCCTACAATGAGCAGTTCTTC
>-|15|TRBD1|TRBV7-6|TRBJ2-7
CASSLRQGAAYEQYF
TGTGCCAGCAGCTTACGGCAGGGGGCGGCTTACGAGCAGTACTTC
>-|12|-|TRBV18|TRBJ1-1
CASRGMSTEAFF
TGTGCCAGCAGGGGGATGAGCACTGAAGCTTTCTTT
>few|14|-|TRBV11-3|TRBJ1-3
CASSLTPAGNTIYF
TGTGCCAGCAGCTTAACCCCTGCTGGAAACACCATATATTTT
>-|16|-|TRBV6-6|TRBJ2-1
CASKPNGRGSYNEQFF
TGTGCCAGCAAGCCTAACGGGAGAGGGTCCTACAATGAGCAGTTCTTC
>-|15|TRBD1|TRBV5-1|TRBJ2-2
CASSTGTGMTGELFF
TGCGCCAGCAGCACTGGGACAGGGATGACCGGGGAGCTGTTTTTT
>-|12|-|TRBV10-1|TRBJ1-1
CATGARRGKAFF
TGCGCCACCGGAGCCCGAAGGGGAAAAGCTTTCTTT
>-|14|-|TRBV15|TRBJ2-7
CATSRDRGRAEQYF
TGTGCCACCAGCAGAGATCGAGGGCGGGCCGAGCAGTACTTC
>-|14|-|TRBV19|TRBJ2-5
CASALSGNQETQYF
TGTGCCAGTGCCCTGTCGGGTAACCAAGAGACCCAGTACTTC
>-|16|-|TRBV2|TRBJ2-7
CASRLGGRLPSYEQYF
TGTGCCAGCAGGCTGGGGGGACGCCTACCATCCTACGAGCAGTACTTC
>-|14|-|TRBV28|TRBJ1-2
CASSPWGGPYGYTF
TGTGCCAGCAGTCCGTGGGGGGGTCCCTATGGCTACACCTTC
>-|14|-|TRBV11-2|TRBJ1-5
CASSSPVSNQPQHF
TGTGCCAGCAGCTCCCCAGTAAGCAATCAGCCCCAGCATTTT
>-|15|TRBD2|TRBV28|TRBJ2-7
CASSFWASGAYEQYF
TGTGCCAGCAGTTTCTGGGCTAGCGGGGCCTACGAGCAGTACTTC